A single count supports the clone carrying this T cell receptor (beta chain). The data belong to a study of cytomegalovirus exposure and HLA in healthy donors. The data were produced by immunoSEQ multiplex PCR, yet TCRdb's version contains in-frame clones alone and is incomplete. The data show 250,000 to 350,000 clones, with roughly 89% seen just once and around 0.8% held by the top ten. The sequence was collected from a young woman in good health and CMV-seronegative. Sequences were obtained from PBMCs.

The DNA of the CDR3 is TGTGCCAGCAGCTCAGGGACAGGGCCCCCCGGGGAGCTGTTTTTT. Its protein is CASSSGTGPPGELFF. The chain joins TRBV7-3 to TRBJ2-2, with 9 positions matching TRBD1. V was clipped by 4 bases and J by 6 bases; unmatched bases: 6. Germline V lookup: CDR1 SGHTA, CDR2 FQGTGA. The CDR3 extends over 15 amino acids. The whole variable domain, remainder taken from reference TRBV7-3 and TRBJ2-2, is GAGVSQTPSNKVTEKGKYVELRCDPISGHTALYWYRQSLGQGPEFLIYFQGTGAADDSGLPNDRFFAVRPEGSVSTLKIQRTERGDSAVYLCASSSGTGPPGELFFGEGSRLTVL.